The 24 T cell receptor beta chains listed next were all sequenced from one sample in a study of shared clonotypes between healthy human individuals. Terminally differentiated effector memory CD45RA+ cells were left out of the naive CD8 fraction, which was CD45RO-negative and positively selected for CCR7. Using immunoSEQ multiplex PCR, the repertoire was profiled, and TCRdb retains in-frame clones only, with some absent. The table has fewer than 700,000 clones, 95% seen once. Sample: naive CD8+ T cells sorted from blood. The receptors here all came from a woman aged 30 to 39 in good health.

This chain connects TRBV19 to TRBJ2-7, with a tentative D call TRBD1 (6 bases). Between the trimmed V and J ends, which lost 5 bases and 3 bases, there was a span of 14 bases. CDR3 length equals 14 residues. Germline lookup yields CDR1 LNHDA and CDR2 SQIVND (reference sequence). CDR3 nucleotides: TGTGCCAGTAGTCCCAGTAGGGGGAACTACGAGCAGTACTTC. Protein sequence: CASSPSRGNYEQYF.

This sequence joins TRBV2 and TRBJ2-1; D is perhaps TRBD2 (5 bases). V was shortened by 9 bases and J by 0 bases, with 9 bases between the two germline ends. The CDR3 is 13 residues long. The germline gives CDR1 SNHLY, CDR2 FYNNEI. The CDR3 nucleotides read TGTGCCAGTGGGGAGAGCTCCTACAATGAGCAGTTCTTC. Protein product: CASGESSYNEQFF.

The V call is TRBV29-1, the J call TRBJ2-1, with D hard to call. CDR1 SQVTM and CDR2 ANQGSEA come from the germline V gene. The CDR3 covers 11 residues. Trimming pared 1 base from V and 12 bases from J, leaving 10 bases between. The CDR3 nucleotides read TGCAGCGTTGAAGGTGATAGTTGGCAGTTCTTC. Protein: CSVEGDSWQFF.

This chain links TRBV9 with TRBJ2-7; 8 nucleotides line up with TRBD2. The germline V gene has CDR1 SGDLS and CDR2 YYNGEE. This CDR3 is built from 14 residues. The V and J ends lost 5 bases and 0 bases, in that order; junction bases with no gene match: 4. CDR3 amino acids: CASSDGTSSYEQYF. The CDR3 DNA reads TGTGCCAGCAGTGATGGGACTAGCTCCTACGAGCAGTACTTC.

The rearrangement joins TRBV28 to TRBJ2-7; no definite D call. Germline-derived CDR1 and CDR2 are MDHEN and SYDVKM. This CDR3 has 13 residues. Trimming left V 4 bases short and J 4 bases short, with 11 bases between. The CDR3 protein is CASSSSVQYEQYF. The CDR3, as DNA: TGTGCCAGCAGTTCCTCGGTCCAATACGAGCAGTACTTC. Complete variable domain (other parts from reference TRBV28 and TRBJ2-7): DVKVTQSSRYLVKRTGEKVFLECVQDMDHENMFWYRQDPGLGLRLIYFSYDVKMKEKGDIPEGYSVSREKKERFSLILESASTNQTSMYLCASSSSVQYEQYFGPGTRLTVT.

This clone was seen a single time. V usage is TRBV29-1 and J usage is TRBJ2-7; tentatively, D is TRBD1 (6 bases). The CDR3 is made up of 13 amino acids. Trimming took 4 bases from V and 0 from J, leaving 10 bases between them. Germline V gene sequence: CDR1 SQVTM, CDR2 ANQGSEA. CDR3 sequence: CSVGTDDSYEQYF. The CDR3 DNA is TGCAGCGTTGGGACAGATGACTCCTACGAGCAGTACTTC.

The J gene is TRBJ2-3, the V gene TRBV28, with 7 bases lining up with TRBD1. CDR1 is MDHEN, CDR2 SYDVKM, per germline. V shed 5 bases and J 6 bases; nucleotides not matched to a gene: 8. The CDR3 has 14 residues. The CDR3 loop reads CASSIDRASDTQYF. The CDR3 DNA is TGTGCCAGCAGTATAGACAGGGCGAGCGATACGCAGTATTTT.

The chain is built from TRBV7-9 and TRBJ1-1; D is ambiguous. V lost 10 bases to trimming and J lost 10 bases, with 13 bases between them. The length of the CDR3 is 10 residues. Germline loops: CDR1 SEHNR, CDR2 FQNEAQ (reference sequence). The CDR3 loop is CATLVLSAFF. Written as DNA, the CDR3 is TGTGCCACCCTAGTCTTGTCAGCTTTCTTT.

V usage is TRBV9 and J usage is TRBJ2-1, with D possibly matching TRBD2 (5 bases). Germline CDR1 is SGDLS and CDR2 is YYNGEE. This CDR3 has 13 residues. V lost 0 bases and J lost 9, with 10 bases in between. The CDR3 sequence: CASSVDGLSEQFF. The DNA of the CDR3 is TGTGCCAGCAGCGTAGACGGACTGAGTGAGCAGTTCTTC.

This clone has ten or more counts. This chain links TRBV2 with TRBJ2-7; D is unresolved. Trimming left V 8 bases short and J 2 bases short, with 7 bases between. The CDR3 consists of 11 residues. Germline CDR1 and CDR2: SNHLY and FYNNEI. Here the CDR3 DNA reads TGTGCCAGCCTTGATACCTACGAGCAGTACTTC. It translates to CASLDTYEQYF.

The chain employs TRBV4-2 and TRBJ1-2; D unresolved. V lost 0 bases, J lost 3 bases, and 14 bases lay in between. Germline CDR1 is LGHNA and CDR2 is YNFKEQ. The CDR3 covers 16 residues. The CDR3 DNA reads TGTGCCAGCAGCCAAGATAGTTGGCAGTTGGACTATGGCTACACCTTC. This translates into CASSQDSWQLDYGYTF.

The V and J genes are TRBV9 and TRBJ2-2; D might be TRBD2 (6 bases). This CDR3 has 17 amino acids. CDR1 and CDR2 (germline): SGDLS, YYNGEE. The germline V and J ends were trimmed by 3 bases and 1 base, with 16 bases remaining between them. CDR3 coding DNA: TGTGCCAGCAGCGGTGAAGGGCTAGCGAGGAACACCGGGGAGCTGTTTTTT. Its translation is CASSGEGLARNTGELFF.

The genes are TRBV27 and TRBJ2-7, with TRBD1 matching 11 bases. CDR3 length: 13 amino acids. Germline loops: CDR1 MNHEY, CDR2 SMNVEV (reference sequence). Trimming took 9 bases from V and 3 from J; bases not matched to a gene: 4. The CDR3, as DNA: TGTGCCAGTAGGGGACAGGGGGACTACGAGCAGTACTTC. It specifies CASRGQGDYEQYF.

In DNA form, the CDR3 reads TGTGCCAGCAGACCGACAGGGTGGGAGACCCAGTACTTC. Its protein product is CASRPTGWETQYF. This rearrangement joins TRBV6-1 to TRBJ2-5; 7 bases match TRBD1. The germline CDR1 and CDR2 sequences are MNHNS and SASEGT. This CDR3 is built from 13 residues. V shed 6 bases and J 5 bases; nucleotides not matched to a gene: 6.

The rearrangement uses TRBV5-6 and TRBJ2-7; 10 bases are shared with TRBD2. The CDR3 has 18 amino acids. Unmatched junction bases numbered 13, after V lost 4 bases and J lost 0 bases. Germline V gives CDR1 SGHDT, CDR2 YYEEEE. Here the CDR3 reads CASSEGRLAGVSSYEQYF. The CDR3 DNA reads TGTGCCAGCAGCGAAGGGCGTCTAGCGGGAGTTAGCTCCTACGAGCAGTACTTC.

This rearrangement joins TRBV9 to TRBJ2-2; 8 nucleotides agree with TRBD2. The CDR3 is 14 residues long. CDR1 and CDR2 (germline): SGDLS, YYNGEE. V shed 0 bases and J 7 bases; nucleotides not matched to a gene: 2. The CDR3 protein is CASSVAGGRGELFF. The DNA for the CDR3 is TGTGCCAGCAGCGTAGCGGGAGGGCGCGGGGAGCTGTTTTTT.

The gene calls are TRBV10-3 and TRBJ1-1, with D possibly being TRBD1 (5 bases). The germline V gene has CDR1 ENHRY and CDR2 SYGVKD. V was pared by 2 bases and J by 5 bases, with 9 bases between. This CDR3 comprises 13 residues. CDR3 sequence: CAISEPRGTEAFF. In nucleotides, the CDR3 is TGTGCCATCAGTGAGCCTAGGGGAACTGAAGCTTTCTTT.

To note about this clone: The identical CDR3 is also encoded by other nucleotide sequences in the sample. This sequence joins TRBV27 and TRBJ1-5; 11 nucleotides agree with TRBD1. V shed 3 bases and J 7 bases; nucleotides not matched to a gene: 2. The CDR3 length is 14 residues. CDR1 is MNHEY and CDR2 is SMNVEV in the germline V gene (reference sequence). CDR3 sequence reads: CASSFGTGGQPQHF. The CDR3 DNA follows: TGTGCCAGCAGTTTCGGGACAGGGGGACAGCCCCAGCATTTT.

The V call is TRBV18, the J call TRBJ2-6; D remains ambiguous. In germline, CDR1 is KGHSH, CDR2 LQKENI. Trimming took 1 base from V and 2 from J, leaving 12 bases between them. CDR3 length equals 17 residues. The CDR3 loop reads CASSPRSDSTGANVLTF. CDR3 nucleotides: TGTGCCAGCTCACCACGCTCCGATTCAACTGGGGCCAACGTCCTGACTTTC.

The chain recombines TRBV28 with TRBJ1-5, with 7 positions matching TRBD1. V shed 6 bases and J 7 bases; nucleotides not matched to a gene: 12. In germline, CDR1 is MDHEN, CDR2 SYDVKM. The length of the CDR3 is 15 residues. The CDR3 loop is CASSEPARGDQPQHF. The CDR3, as DNA: TGTGCCAGCAGCGAACCGGCCAGGGGGGACCAGCCCCAGCATTTT.

The chain has TRBV6-6 and TRBJ2-7; D is possibly TRBD1 or TRBD2 (6 bases each). The germline V gene has CDR1 MNHNY and CDR2 SVGAGI (reference sequence). The CDR3 length is 14 residues. The V and J ends lost 0 bases and 6 bases respectively, with 12 bases between them. CDR3 DNA: TGTGCCAGCAGTTACTCTTTGGAGGGGGGCGAGCAGTACTTC. It encodes CASSYSLEGGEQYF.

The gene calls are TRBV10-1 and TRBJ2-7; D is unclear. The germline V and J ends were trimmed by 4 bases and 1 base, with 17 bases remaining between them. The V gene's germline CDR1 is WNHNN and CDR2 SYGVQD (reference sequence). The CDR3 consists of 16 residues. The CDR3 nucleotides read TGCGCCAGCAGTGGGTCGTCTGGATCCCCATCCTACGAGCAGTACTTC. It encodes CASSGSSGSPSYEQYF.

In the case of this clone: The sample has other DNA sequences that encode this CDR3 too. The gene calls are TRBV27 and TRBJ2-7, with 12 bases identical to TRBD2. CDR1 MNHEY and CDR2 SMNVEV come from the germline V gene (reference sequence). V shed 4 bases, J shed 2 bases, and the junction held 3 bases outside the gene matches. The CDR3 covers 15 residues. This CDR3 reads CASSSSGRATYEQYF. As DNA, the CDR3 is TGTGCCAGCAGTTCTAGCGGGAGGGCCACCTACGAGCAGTACTTC.

This clone was seen once. The chain combines TRBV5-1 with TRBJ2-7; a weak D match, TRBD2 (5 bases). The CDR3 runs 15 residues. The V end was cut by 0 bases, the J end by 5 bases, with 15 bases between. Germline V gives CDR1 SGHRS, CDR2 YFSETQ. The CDR3 coding sequence is TGCGCCAGCAGCTTGGCCGGGCGCCAGAGGGACGAGCAGTACTTC. Amino acids: CASSLAGRQRDEQYF.